Each of the 15 T cell receptor beta chains below was sequenced from the same sample in a study of cytomegalovirus exposure and HLA in healthy donors. The PCR made use of 60 Vbeta and 13 Jbeta primers. Sequencing used immunoSEQ multiplex PCR; TCRdb keeps in-frame clones, though not all of them. The sample records about 300,000 clones, roughly 90% being singletons. Source material: PBMCs. The receptor set was obtained from a middle-aged man in good health and CMV-seropositive.

The rearrangement uses TRBV4-3 and TRBJ2-3; D possibly corresponds to TRBD2 (7 bases). The germline gives CDR1 LGHNA, CDR2 YSLEER. CDR3 length: 18 residues. The V and J ends lost 1 base and 1 base respectively, with 18 bases between them. The CDR3 sequence: CASSQGGASGKRTDTQYF. CDR3 DNA sequence: TGCGCCAGCAGCCAAGGGGGGGCGAGCGGGAAGCGCACAGATACGCAGTATTTT.

The genes are TRBV5-1 and TRBJ2-7; D unclear. This CDR3 spans 13 amino acids. Trimming shortened V by 4 bases and J by 3 bases, and 11 bases separated the two germline ends. CDR1 SGHRS and CDR2 YFSETQ come from the germline V gene. CDR3 nucleotides: TGCGCCAGCAGCCTCGGCACAGACTACGAGCAGTACTTC. Residues: CASSLGTDYEQYF. Full variable domain (outside the CDR3, taken from reference TRBV5-1 and TRBJ2-7): KAGVTQTPRYLIKTRGQQVTLSCSPISGHRSVSWYQQTPGQGLQFLFEYFSETQRNKGNFPGRFSGRQFSNSRSEMNVSTLELGDSALYLCASSLGTDYEQYFGPGTRLTVT.

The rearrangement uses TRBV30 and TRBJ2-5; 10 bases are a match to TRBD1. The CDR3 has 13 amino acids. Germline CDR1 is GTSNPN and CDR2 is SVGIG (reference sequence). The CDR3 nucleotides read TGTGCAGGCTCGACAGGGGGCCCAGAGACCCAGTACTTC. Protein: CAGSTGGPETQYF.

This clone showed up just once. V gene TRBV28 combines with J gene TRBJ1-5; possibly TRBD1 for D (5 bases). Germline lookup yields CDR1 MDHEN and CDR2 SYDVKM. V was trimmed by 7 bases and J by 0 bases, leaving 16 bases between them. This CDR3 has 16 residues. The CDR3 DNA reads as TGTGCCAGCACCAAGGGGTCCCCTTATAGCAATCAGCCCCAGCATTTT. Amino acids: CASTKGSPYSNQPQHF.

The count of this clone is one. The chain recombines TRBV7-8 with TRBJ2-3, with D possibly matching TRBD2 (5 bases). CDR1 is SGHVS and CDR2 is FQNEAQ in the germline V gene. There are 15 residues in the CDR3. Trimming removed 6 bases from V and 4 bases from J, with 17 bases in between. CDR3 bases: TGTGCCAGCAGGGCATCCGGGAATTTGGCAGATACGCAGTATTTT. Encoded protein: CASRASGNLADTQYF.

The CDR3 loop is CASSEKTSGYEQYF. The CDR3 DNA follows: TGTGCCAGCAGCGAAAAGACTAGCGGCTACGAGCAGTACTTC. The chain couples TRBV9 to TRBJ2-7; TRBD2 aligns across 9 bases. Looked up from germline, CDR1 is SGDLS and CDR2 is YYNGEE. This CDR3 is built from 14 residues. The V segment lost 3 bases and the J segment 3 bases; nucleotides outside the gene matches: 4.

The chain couples TRBV9 to TRBJ2-7; possibly TRBD1 for D (5 bases). The CDR3 is 13 amino acids. V dropped 3 bases and J dropped 3 bases, with 10 bases sitting between them. Per germline, CDR1 SGDLS and CDR2 YYNGEE. The CDR3 loop is CASSDDSSYEQYF. The CDR3 nucleotides are TGTGCCAGCAGCGATGACAGTAGCTACGAGCAGTACTTC.

This clone has a single count. The chain carries TRBV28 and TRBJ2-7; a weak D match, TRBD2 (6 bases). The CDR3 totals 14 residues. V gave up 3 bases and J gave up 4 bases, with 13 bases separating them. Germline V gene lookup returns CDR1 MDHEN and CDR2 SYDVKM. The CDR3 DNA is TGTGCCAGCAGTTTGGAGGGGTCCCCTTACGAGCAGTACTTC. Residues: CASSLEGSPYEQYF.

The chain joins TRBV10-1 to TRBJ2-7; TRBD2 matches 11 bases. Germline V lookup: CDR1 WNHNN, CDR2 SYGVQD (reference sequence). This CDR3 is built from 15 residues. Trimming at V came to 5 bases and at J to 0 bases, leaving 3 bases not matched to a gene. CDR3 bases: TGCGCCAGCAGTACGGGACTAGCGGACTCCTACGAGCAGTACTTC. It specifies CASSTGLADSYEQYF.

On this clone: This CDR3 is also generated by other DNA sequences in the sample. CDR3 sequence (DNA): TGCGCCAGCAGCTCGGGACAGGGGGCATACGAGCAGTACTTC. Translating gives CASSSGQGAYEQYF. The chain has TRBV5-1 and TRBJ2-7, with TRBD1 matching over 12 bases. Germline trimming cut 3 bases from V and 4 bases from J; bases unmatched to any gene: 2. The CDR3 is 14 residues long. Germline assignment: CDR1 SGHRS and CDR2 YFSETQ.

The chain recombines TRBV7-6 with TRBJ2-3, with 11 bases aligning to TRBD2. In germline, CDR1 is SGHVS, CDR2 FNYEAQ. This CDR3 spans 16 amino acids. V was pared by 6 bases and J by 2 bases, with 7 bases of the junction left unmatched. In DNA, the CDR3 is TGTGCCAGCAGTCGTATAGCGGGAGGGTTCACAGATACGCAGTATTTT. This gives the protein CASSRIAGGFTDTQYF.

The CDR3 coding sequence is TGTGCCAGCAAGGTTGAGTTGGGCAGGCGCTACGAGCAGTACTTC. It translates to CASKVELGRRYEQYF. V and J are TRBV27 and TRBJ2-7; D is undetermined. This CDR3 contains 15 residues. Germline V gene sequence: CDR1 MNHEY, CDR2 SMNVEV (reference sequence). Deletions cut 7 bases from V and 3 bases from J, with 19 bases between.

CDR3: CASSTGTSGTYEQYF. For the CDR3, the DNA is TGCGCCAGCAGCACCGGGACTAGCGGGACCTACGAGCAGTACTTC. V and J are TRBV5-1 and TRBJ2-7; 13 bases align to TRBD2. The V segment lost 4 bases and the J segment 2 bases; nucleotides outside the gene matches: 3. This CDR3 spans 15 amino acids. Germline assignment: CDR1 SGHRS and CDR2 YFSETQ.

This sequence joins TRBV9 and TRBJ2-1; 9 bases fit TRBD2. Germline V CDR1 and CDR2: SGDLS, YYNGEE. The junction had 14 bases not matched to a gene; V was cut back by 3 bases and J by 7 bases. The CDR3 contains 17 residues. In DNA form, the CDR3 reads TGTGCCAGCAGCGGCGGGGGAATAGCGGGGGTTTTAAATGAGCAGTTCTTC. This codes for CASSGGGIAGVLNEQFF.

For the CDR3, the DNA is TGTGCCAGCAGCTTGGAGTGGAGGGACAGGGGGCGTCCTGAGCAGTTCTTC. This sequence encodes CASSLEWRDRGRPEQFF. The rearrangement joins TRBV5-4 to TRBJ2-1, with 12 bases matching TRBD1. The CDR3 spans 17 residues. Germline trimming cut 0 bases from V and 9 bases from J; bases unmatched to any gene: 10. CDR1 is SGHNT, CDR2 YYREEE, per germline (reference sequence). The full variable domain, rest sourced from reference TRBV5-4 and TRBJ2-1, is ETGVTQSPTHLIKTRGQQVTLRCSSQSGHNTVSWYQQALGQGPQFIFQYYREEENGRGNFPPRFSGLQFPNYSSELNVNALELDDSALYLCASSLEWRDRGRPEQFFGPGTRLTVL.